Reported below is one T cell receptor beta chain. Its antigen is still unknown. The read ends 3 residues shy of where the CDR3 ends; the end is completed using the germline J gene. Germline V gene sequence: CDR1 MDHEN, CDR2 SYDVKM. The CDR3 has 14 amino acids. TCRdb's copy holds only in-frame clones and misses some; the assay was immunoSEQ multiplex PCR. Its clone listing holds 20,000 to 25,000 clones. These data are taken from a study of T cells in women clearing cervical HPV infection. Across the whole study: Controls gave blood once infection was undetectable; cases at lesion identification.

Study-level findings and limits: A classifier using richness and V gene abundances reached an AUC of more than 0.8.

This receptor was obtained from a woman between 18 and 75 years old with a cervical HPV16 infection that either progressed to CIN3+ or cleared (not recorded which). The J gene is TRBJ1-2, the V gene TRBV28, with 9 bases matching TRBD1. The sample was blood buffy coat. CDR3 bases read: TGTGCCAGCAGTTTATCTTGGACAGGGGTGGGC. This encodes CASSLSWTGVG. The whole CDR3 is CASSLSWTGVGYTF.